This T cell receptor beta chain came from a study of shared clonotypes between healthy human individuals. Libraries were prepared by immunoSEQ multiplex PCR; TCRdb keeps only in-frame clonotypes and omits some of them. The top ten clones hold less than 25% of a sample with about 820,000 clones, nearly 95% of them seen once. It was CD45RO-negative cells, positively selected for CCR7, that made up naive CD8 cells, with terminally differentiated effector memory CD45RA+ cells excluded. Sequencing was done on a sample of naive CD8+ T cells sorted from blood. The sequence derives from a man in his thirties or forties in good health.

CDR3 coding DNA: TGCGCCAGCAGCCGAATGGCTGGAACCAACAATGAGCAGTTCTTC. Translation gives CASSRMAGTNNEQFF. This rearrangement joins TRBV4-3 to TRBJ2-1, with D unclear. V lost 4 bases and J lost 5, with 15 bases in between. The CDR3 covers 15 residues. Germline CDR1 reads LGHNA; CDR2 reads YSLEER.